This T cell receptor (beta chain) was obtained from a study of OX40 agonist ivuxolimab in advanced cancers. Overall study context: Patients received the agonistic anti-OX40 (CD134) antibody ivuxolimab. Overall study results and limits: Averaging showed that CD8+ T cells had more expanded clones than CD4+ did. Also present in some nonresponders was a low level of normalized T-cell clonal expansion. The CD4+ and CD8+ T cells in the blood had expanded clonally by week 6 at 0.1 to 3.0 mg/kg.

Sequenced by immunoSEQ multiplex PCR; TCRdb stores in-frame clones only, minus some. The data hold 45,000 to 55,000 clones, with 70% to 85% observed a single time. This clone has just a few counts. Its antigen is as yet unknown. The CDR3 contains 16 residues. The germline CDR1 and CDR2 sequences are SGHNT and YYREEE (reference sequence). Trimming pared 0 bases from V and 9 bases from J, leaving 16 bases between. V and J are TRBV5-4 and TRBJ1-6, with D perhaps matching TRBD1 (5 bases). This TCR was recovered from an adult with an advanced solid tumor such as melanoma, head and neck, liver or kidney cancer. The sample in question was CD4+ or CD8+ T cells sorted from blood, obtained in a trial of the OX40 agonist ivuxolimab. The CDR3, as DNA: TGTGCCAGCAGCTTGGGCGTTGGGCAGGGTGGTTCACCCCTCCACTTT. Protein: CASSLGVGQGGSPLHF.